By sample fraction, the clone carrying this T cell receptor (beta chain) is medium-sized. Antigen unknown. Deletions cut 2 bases from V and 7 bases from J, with 6 bases between. The CDR3 contains 12 residues. Germline CDR1 and CDR2: MNHEY and SMNVEV (reference sequence). Bulk tumor genomic DNA was the template, and each sample received 550 to 650 ng. Multiple biopsies spaced far apart were taken from each primary tumor during surgery. Patients underwent curative surgery for non-small cell lung cancer (untreated and newly diagnosed). All donors had received a new diagnosis of non-small cell lung cancer and were undergoing surgery with curative intent. This entry belongs to a study of immune heterogeneity within non-small cell lung tumors. The study, taken as a whole, reports: A moderate but significant correlation was observed between local T-cell clonality and local tumor mutational burden (R around 0.35). Each patient largely had their own distinct set of high-frequency T-cell receptor beta clonotypes. There were identical dominant CDR3 beta clonotypes recurring across tumor sites within a patient, together with site-unique high-frequency clones.

Multiplex PCR employing 32 V and 13 J primers generated amplicons of the TCR beta CDR3. TCRdb re-called the multiplex PCR reads with MiXCR, one entry per CDR3 protein. The sample consists of approximately 12,000 distinct CDR3 sequences, around a fifth of them appearing once. The sequence derives from a man aged 60-69 years with non-small cell lung cancer. The gene calls are TRBV27 and TRBJ1-5; D is unresolved. The sequenced sample was lung tumor tissue. The CDR3 DNA is TGTGCCAGCAGTTTACGGGGACAGCCCCAGCATTTT. It translates to CASSLRGQPQHF.